These 10 T cell receptor beta chains were sequenced from one sample in a study of blood T cell repertoires in COVID-19. This table comes from immunoSEQ multiplex PCR, and its TCRdb copy is limited to in-frame clones, with some not included. The data hold approximately 260,000 clones, with 75% to 90% observed a single time. Input material: PBMCs or T cells enriched from blood (not recorded which). The receptors derive from a woman aged 30 to 39 with acute COVID-19.

The CDR3 reads CASSPNFAGNYGYTF. CDR3 bases: TGTGCCAGCAGCCCCAACTTTGCAGGGAACTATGGCTACACCTTC. The chain is built from TRBV6-6 and TRBJ1-2; tentatively, D is TRBD1 (5 bases). The germline V gene encodes CDR1 MNHNY and CDR2 SVGAGI (reference sequence). V gave up 6 bases and J gave up 2 bases, with 16 bases separating them. The CDR3 length is 15 residues.

This rearrangement joins TRBV5-8 to TRBJ1-6, with 7 bases fitting TRBD1. The J segment lost 3 bases and the V segment lost 4 bases, leaving 4 bases of the junction unmatched. Germline V gene sequence: CDR1 SGHTS, CDR2 YDEGEE. CDR3 length: 15 amino acids. The CDR3 here is CASSTRQGYNSPLHF. The CDR3 region has the DNA TGTGCCAGCAGCACTCGACAGGGCTATAATTCACCCCTCCACTTT.

The gene calls are TRBV5-1 and TRBJ2-3; a possible D gene is TRBD2 (6 bases). CDR1 and CDR2 (germline): SGHRS, YFSETQ. The length of the CDR3 is 15 residues. V lost 1 base, J lost 0 bases, and 9 bases lay in between. CDR3 coding DNA: TGCGCCAGCAGCTTGCAGGGACTTAGCACAGATACGCAGTATTTT. As protein: CASSLQGLSTDTQYF.

The chain employs TRBV6-2 or TRBV6-3 and TRBJ2-7, with TRBD2 as a possible D gene (6 bases). The CDR3 length is 14 residues. Per the germline V gene, CDR1 is MNHEY and CDR2 is SVGEGT. Trimming removed 2 bases at V and 3 bases at J, with 11 bases between. In nucleotides, the CDR3 is TGTGCCAGCAGTTACGGTAGCGGTCTCTACGAGCAGTACTTC. Amino acids: CASSYGSGLYEQYF.

The J gene is TRBJ2-3, the V gene TRBV10-1; D gene uncertain. With 3 bases removed from V and 1 base from J, the gap between germline ends came to 8 bases. Germline CDR1 WNHNN, CDR2 SYGVQD (reference sequence). This CDR3 is 14 amino acids long. The CDR3 bases are TGCGCCAGCAGTGATTCGTTAGGCACAGATACGCAGTATTTT. Protein sequence: CASSDSLGTDTQYF.

The V and J genes are TRBV9 and TRBJ2-1, with 7 bases identical to TRBD2. V gave up 1 base and J gave up 6 bases; unmatched junction bases: 10. This CDR3 region has 16 residues. Germline CDR1 and CDR2: SGDLS and YYNGEE. CDR3 protein: CASSVTPGLRINEQFF. CDR3 coding DNA: TGTGCCAGCAGCGTAACCCCGGGACTACGGATCAATGAGCAGTTCTTC.

The J gene is TRBJ1-2, the V gene TRBV29-1; 7 bases fit TRBD1. The trim removed 4 bases at V and 1 base at J, leaving 6 bases unmatched. Germline CDR1 and CDR2: SQVTM and ANQGSEA. The CDR3 runs to 14 residues. The CDR3 nucleotides are TGCAGCGTTGGCGACAGGGTGCTTAACTATGGCTACACCTTC. As protein: CSVGDRVLNYGYTF.

This chain connects TRBV11-2 to TRBJ2-2; the D gene is possibly TRBD1 (6 bases). Trimming removed 4 bases at V and 5 bases at J, with 11 bases between. The germline CDR1 and CDR2 sequences are SGHAT and FQNNGV. The CDR3 has 14 amino acids. CDR3 in amino acids: CASSSIRGTGELFF. The CDR3 region has the DNA TGTGCCAGCAGCTCTATCAGGGGTACCGGGGAGCTGTTTTTT.

The chain employs TRBV6-1 and TRBJ2-5; 9 bases fit TRBD2. The CDR3 extends over 21 amino acids. Trimming at V came to 0 bases and at J to 5 bases, leaving 22 bases not matched to a gene. Germline loops: CDR1 MNHNS, CDR2 SASEGT. CDR3 sequence: CASSEALTVPGRGGAVETQYF. In DNA, the CDR3 is TGTGCCAGCAGTGAAGCGCTAACCGTTCCGGGACGCGGGGGGGCGGTGGAGACCCAGTACTTC.

The chain is built from TRBV7-9 and TRBJ1-4; 11 bases are a match to TRBD1. CDR3 length: 14 amino acids. Germline V gene lookup returns CDR1 SEHNR and CDR2 FQNEAQ (reference sequence). With 3 bases clipped from V and 8 bases from J, the junction kept 2 bases outside the gene matches. The CDR3 DNA follows: TGTGCCAGCAGCTTGGACAGGGGGCGGGAAAAACTGTTTTTT. Protein product: CASSLDRGREKLFF.